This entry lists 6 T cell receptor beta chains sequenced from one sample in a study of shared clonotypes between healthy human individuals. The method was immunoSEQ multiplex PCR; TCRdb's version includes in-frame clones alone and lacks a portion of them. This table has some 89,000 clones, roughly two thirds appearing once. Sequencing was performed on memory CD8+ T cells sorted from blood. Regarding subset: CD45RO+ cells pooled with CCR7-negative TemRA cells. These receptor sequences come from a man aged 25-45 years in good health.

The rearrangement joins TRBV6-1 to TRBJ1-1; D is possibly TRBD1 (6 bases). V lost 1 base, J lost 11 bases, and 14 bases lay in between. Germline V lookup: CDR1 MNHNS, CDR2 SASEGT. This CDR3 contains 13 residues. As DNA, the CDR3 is TGTGCCAGCAGTGAAGGTCAGGGGCCGACGGCTTTCTTT. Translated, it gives CASSEGQGPTAFF.

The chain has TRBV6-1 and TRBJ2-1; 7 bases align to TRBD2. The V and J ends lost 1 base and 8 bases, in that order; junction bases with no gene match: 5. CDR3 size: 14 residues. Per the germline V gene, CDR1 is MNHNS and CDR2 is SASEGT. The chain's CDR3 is CASSEGGLTDEQFF. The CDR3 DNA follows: TGTGCCAGCAGTGAAGGGGGACTAACGGATGAGCAGTTCTTC.

CDR3 nucleotide sequence: TGTGCCAGCAGTGAAGTGACAGGGACTAGCGGGCTTTACAATGAGCAGTTCTTC. Translated, it gives CASSEVTGTSGLYNEQFF. The chain couples TRBV6-1 to TRBJ2-1; TRBD2 matches at 12 bases. V lost 1 base and J lost 4; bases outside the gene matches: 8. The length of the CDR3 is 18 residues. CDR1 is MNHNS, CDR2 SASEGT, per germline.

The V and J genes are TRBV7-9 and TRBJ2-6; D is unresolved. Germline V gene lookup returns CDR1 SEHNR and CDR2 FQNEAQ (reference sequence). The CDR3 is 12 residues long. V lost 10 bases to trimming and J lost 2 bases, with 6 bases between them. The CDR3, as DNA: TGTGCCATAGAGGCTGGGGCCAACGTCCTGACTTTC. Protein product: CAIEAGANVLTF.

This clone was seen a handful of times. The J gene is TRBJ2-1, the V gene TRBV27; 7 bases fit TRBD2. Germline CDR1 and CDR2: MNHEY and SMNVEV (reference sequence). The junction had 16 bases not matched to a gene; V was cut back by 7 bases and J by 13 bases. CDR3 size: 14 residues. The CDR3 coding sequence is TGTGCCAGCAAAGGGGAGGGTCCAGGACCGCACCAGTTCTTC. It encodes CASKGEGPGPHQFF.

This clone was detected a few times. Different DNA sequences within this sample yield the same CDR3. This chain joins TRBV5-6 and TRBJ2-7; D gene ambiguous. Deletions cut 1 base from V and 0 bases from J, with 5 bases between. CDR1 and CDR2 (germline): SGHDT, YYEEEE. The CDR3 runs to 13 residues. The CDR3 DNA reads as TGTGCCAGCAGCTTGTACAACTCCTACGAGCAGTACTTC. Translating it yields CASSLYNSYEQYF.